This entry is about one T cell receptor (beta chain). Its cognate antigen is unknown. The source of the sample is a study of T cell responses to AZD1222 COVID-19 vaccine. Profiling relied on immunoSEQ multiplex PCR, and the TCRdb table lists in-frame clones only, not all of them. The sample has about 93,000 clones; around nine tenths are singletons. The study, taken as a whole, reports: Recipients of AZD1222 seropositive at baseline numbered only 5 or 6. With two AZD1222 doses given, Spike-specific TCR breadth and depth both rose.

V trimming: 4 bases; J trimming: 4 bases; junction bases outside the gene matches: 3. CDR1 SGHRS and CDR2 YFSETQ come from the germline V gene. This CDR3 has 15 residues. Sequenced here: peripheral blood, sampled on day 0 of MenACWY control vaccination. The chain uses TRBV5-1 and TRBJ2-2, with 11 bases identical to TRBD2. The source is an adult in good health. CDR3 bases: TGCGCCAGCAGCCCGGGACTAGCGGCCACCGGGGAGCTGTTTTTT. Translation gives CASSPGLAATGELFF.